This T cell receptor (beta chain) was recorded in a study of blood T cell repertoires in COVID-19. Whole-study context: Samples came from the United States, Italy and Spain, spanning acute and convalescent COVID-19. PBMCs, B-cell-depleted T cells, or T cells provided the cDNA or gDNA that made up the material.

Germline loops: CDR1 SGHNT, CDR2 YYREEE (reference sequence). This CDR3 contains 12 residues. V was shortened by 3 bases and J by 4 bases, with 7 bases between the two germline ends. This clone appeared a single time. Under the authors' procedure: Estimation of nucleated cell counts was performed using reference gene primer amplification. Produced via immunoSEQ multiplex PCR; TCRdb's table is partial and in-frame only. The DNA was the basis for D and trimming; V, J and clone size are from that table. The sample consists of about half a million clones, 70% to 90% of them appearing once. Sequenced input: peripheral blood. The genes are TRBV5-4 and TRBJ1-2; TRBD1 is a possible D gene (5 bases). This receptor was obtained from a human donor in a cohort sampled during active COVID-19. DNA for the CDR3: TGTGCCAGCAGCTATGACAGCTATGGCTACACCTTC. It specifies CASSYDSYGYTF.